This TCR beta chain derives from a study of blood T cells in healthy people across ages. About this clonotype itself: The antigen is undetermined.

Sample-barcoded 5' priming and a J-beta primer mix drove a second PCR of roughly 7 to 11 cycles. A template-switch adaptor that had 12 random nucleotides put a tag on each cDNA molecule. TCRdb re-derived calls from the 5' RACE reads in MiXCR, one entry per CDR3 protein. Here the sample spans around 2 million distinct CDR3 sequences, about two fifths being singletons. Study-wide findings and caveats: Relative to aged donors, long-lived donors carried more naive CD4+ cells and displayed higher diversity.

Source material: blood. The sequence was obtained from a human donor in good health.

This chain's CDR3 is CASQRPPYEQYF. In DNA, the CDR3 is TGTGCCAGCCAGCGTCCCCCTTACGAGCAGTACTTC. The chain joins TRBV28 to TRBJ2-7; D gene ambiguous. The CDR3 is 12 amino acids. Germline CDR1 is MDHEN and CDR2 is SYDVKM. V was pared by 8 bases and J by 4 bases, with 12 bases between.